Listed below are T cell receptor beta chains from one sample, sequenced in a study of vaccination and CD4 T cells after COVID-19. A single record per CDR3 protein comes from TCRdb applying MiXCR to the PCR reads. Found here are roughly 12,000 distinct CDR3 sequences, around 40% of them singletons; the top ten hold around a sixth. Their antigen targets remain unknown. Sequenced material: cultured CD4+ T cells from blood. Receptors originate from a human donor with COVID-19. Both conserved end residues are part of each CDR3. D genes are given only for firm matches. Clone size is stated in some rows and not others, as once, few, many or a class when expanded.

D gene: TRBD2; J gene: TRBJ2-4; V gene: TRBV2; clone size: NA; CDR3 DNA: TGTGCCAGCAGGGGAGCTTTGACTAGCGGGGGGGCTGGGGCCAAAAACATTCAGTACTTC; CDR3 protein: CASRGALTSGGAGAKNIQYF
D gene: NA; J gene: TRBJ2-3; V gene: TRBV14; clone size: few; CDR3 DNA: TGTGCCAGCAGCTCGACCTCGTATACGCAGTATTTT; CDR3 protein: CASSSTSYTQYF
D gene: NA; J gene: TRBJ1-1; V gene: TRBV6-1; clone size: NA; CDR3 DNA: TGTGCCAGCAGCTTCAGAGCGGGGGGGGCTAGGACTGAAGCTTTCTTT; CDR3 protein: CASSFRAGGARTEAFF
D gene: NA; J gene: TRBJ1-3; V gene: TRBV5-4; clone size: NA; CDR3 DNA: TGTGCCAGCAGACCCGGGACGGACTCTGGAAACACCATATATTTT; CDR3 protein: CASRPGTDSGNTIYF
D gene: NA; J gene: TRBJ1-5; V gene: TRBV2; clone size: few; CDR3 DNA: TGTGCCAGCAGTTTGGCAGGGAATCAGCCCCAGCATTTT; CDR3 protein: CASSLAGNQPQHF
D gene: TRBD1; J gene: TRBJ1-1; V gene: TRBV19; clone size: NA; CDR3 DNA: TGTGCCAGTAGTATGAAGGGGGCCCACACTGAAGCTTTCTTT; CDR3 protein: CASSMKGAHTEAFF
D gene: TRBD1; J gene: TRBJ1-5; V gene: TRBV7-6; clone size: NA; CDR3 DNA: TGTGCCAGCAGCAGCCGCGGTACCGGGACAGCTTTTAGCAATCAGCCCCAGCATTTT; CDR3 protein: CASSSRGTGTAFSNQPQHF
D gene: NA; J gene: TRBJ2-5; V gene: TRBV20-1; clone size: few; CDR3 DNA: TGCAGTGCAAGGACCAGGTCCGAGACCCAGTACTTC; CDR3 protein: CSARTRSETQYF
D gene: TRBD1; J gene: TRBJ2-7; V gene: TRBV6-1; clone size: NA; CDR3 DNA: TGTGCCAGCAGTGTGACCGGGACAGGGGGATACGAGCAGTACTTC; CDR3 protein: CASSVTGTGGYEQYF
D gene: TRBD1; J gene: TRBJ2-7; V gene: TRBV18; clone size: NA; CDR3 DNA: TGTGCCAGCTACCAGGAACAGGGGCCCTACGAGCAGTACTTC; CDR3 protein: CASYQEQGPYEQYF
D gene: TRBD1; J gene: TRBJ1-4; V gene: TRBV28; clone size: NA; CDR3 DNA: TGTGCCAGCAGCCCCATTGGGACAGGGAATGAAAAACTGTTTTTT; CDR3 protein: CASSPIGTGNEKLFF
D gene: NA; J gene: TRBJ1-2; V gene: TRBV6-1; clone size: NA; CDR3 DNA: TGTGCCAGCAGTGTCCTCTTTGGCTACACCTTC; CDR3 protein: CASSVLFGYTF
D gene: NA; J gene: TRBJ1-2; V gene: TRBV20-1; clone size: few; CDR3 DNA: TGCAGTTGTGTCGAGAGTAGAGGCGGCTACACCTTC; CDR3 protein: CSCVESRGGYTF
D gene: NA; J gene: TRBJ1-2; V gene: TRBV15; clone size: NA; CDR3 DNA: TGTGCCACCAGCAGAGATGTCGGTAACTATGGCTACACCTTC; CDR3 protein: CATSRDVGNYGYTF
D gene: TRBD2; J gene: TRBJ2-3; V gene: TRBV9; clone size: NA; CDR3 DNA: TGTGCCAGCAGCGTAGGGGTTAGCGGGGGATTAGATACGCAGTATTTT; CDR3 protein: CASSVGVSGGLDTQYF
D gene: TRBD2; J gene: TRBJ2-3; V gene: TRBV5-8; clone size: NA; CDR3 DNA: TGTGCCAGCAGCCGGACTAGCGGGGGCACAGATACGCAGTATTTT; CDR3 protein: CASSRTSGGTDTQYF
D gene: TRBD2; J gene: TRBJ2-1; V gene: TRBV20-1; clone size: NA; CDR3 DNA: TGCAGTGCCACCACTAGAGCGGGGGGTTATGAGCAGTTCTTC; CDR3 protein: CSATTRAGGYEQFF
D gene: TRBD1; J gene: TRBJ1-5; V gene: TRBV20-1; clone size: medium-sized; CDR3 DNA: TGCAGTGCTAGCGACAGGGGGCGGCGGTCAAGACAGCCCCAGCATTTT; CDR3 protein: CSASDRGRRSRQPQHF
D gene: TRBD1; J gene: TRBJ1-5; V gene: TRBV28; clone size: NA; CDR3 DNA: TGTGCCAGCAGTTTAAGACAGGGGGCAAATCAGCCCCAGCATTTT; CDR3 protein: CASSLRQGANQPQHF
D gene: NA; J gene: TRBJ1-2; V gene: TRBV7-2; clone size: NA; CDR3 DNA: TGTGCCAGCAGCTTAGATTCAAATCTAGGGAGAAAGAACGGTGGCTACACCTTC; CDR3 protein: CASSLDSNLGRKNGGYTF
D gene: TRBD2; J gene: TRBJ2-5; V gene: TRBV9; clone size: NA; CDR3 DNA: TGTGCCAGCAGCGTAGGGGGCGGGGGGGTACAAGAGACCCAGTACTTC; CDR3 protein: CASSVGGGGVQETQYF
D gene: NA; J gene: TRBJ1-4; V gene: TRBV19; clone size: NA; CDR3 DNA: TGTGCCAGTAGGCCCGGGGCCCCCGCAACTAATGAAAAACTGTTTTTT; CDR3 protein: CASRPGAPATNEKLFF
D gene: TRBD2; J gene: TRBJ2-1; V gene: TRBV6-5; clone size: NA; CDR3 DNA: TGTGCCAGCAGTTACTCGAGAACTAGCGGGGGATACCGTGAGCAGTTCTTC; CDR3 protein: CASSYSRTSGGYREQFF
D gene: NA; J gene: TRBJ2-7; V gene: TRBV2; clone size: NA; CDR3 DNA: TGTGCCAGCAGTGACCTCGGCAGACTAGCCTACGAGCAGTACTTC; CDR3 protein: CASSDLGRLAYEQYF
D gene: NA; J gene: TRBJ1-2; V gene: TRBV7-2; clone size: medium-sized; CDR3 DNA: TGTGCCAGCAGCTTATCAGGGGTTGGTGGCTACACCTTC; CDR3 protein: CASSLSGVGGYTF
D gene: NA; J gene: TRBJ1-1; V gene: TRBV11-3; clone size: medium-sized; CDR3 DNA: TGTGCCAGCAGCCCAGTGAACACTGAAGCTTTCTTT; CDR3 protein: CASSPVNTEAFF
D gene: NA; J gene: TRBJ1-1; V gene: TRBV6-5; clone size: NA; CDR3 DNA: TGTGCCAGCAGTTGGGGGAGCAGAATGAACACTGAAGCTTTCTTT; CDR3 protein: CASSWGSRMNTEAFF
D gene: TRBD2; J gene: TRBJ2-7; V gene: TRBV5-1; clone size: NA; CDR3 DNA: TGCGCCAGCAGCTTGGACCCCTCAGGGACTAGCGGGGGCTACGAGCAGTACTTC; CDR3 protein: CASSLDPSGTSGGYEQYF
D gene: NA; J gene: TRBJ1-5; V gene: TRBV6-1; clone size: NA; CDR3 DNA: TGTGCCAGCAGGCTCAATCAGCCCCAGCATTTT; CDR3 protein: CASRLNQPQHF
D gene: NA; J gene: TRBJ1-2; V gene: TRBV4-1; clone size: NA; CDR3 DNA: TGCGCCAGCAGCCAAGAATATGGGGAAAGAAGCTATGGCTACACCTTC; CDR3 protein: CASSQEYGERSYGYTF
D gene: TRBD2; J gene: TRBJ2-7; V gene: TRBV24-1; clone size: NA; CDR3 DNA: TGTGCTACCAGTGATTCCGGACTAGCGGGGGGAAGGAGCTCCTACGAGCAGTACTTC; CDR3 protein: CATSDSGLAGGRSSYEQYF
D gene: TRBD1; J gene: TRBJ1-2; V gene: TRBV2; clone size: NA; CDR3 DNA: TGTGCCAGCAGTGGACAGGGCTACTATGGCTACACCTTC; CDR3 protein: CASSGQGYYGYTF
D gene: NA; J gene: TRBJ1-2; V gene: TRBV7-2; clone size: few; CDR3 DNA: TGTGCCAGCAGCTTAGAAGCGGCAGGCGCTGGCTACACCTTC; CDR3 protein: CASSLEAAGAGYTF
D gene: NA; J gene: TRBJ1-5; V gene: TRBV20-1; clone size: few; CDR3 DNA: TGCAGTGCTAGAAGAGGGGTCCGCAATCAGCCCCAGCATTTT; CDR3 protein: CSARRGVRNQPQHF
D gene: TRBD2; J gene: TRBJ2-5; V gene: TRBV12-3/TRBV12-4; clone size: NA; CDR3 DNA: TGTGCCAGCACCATACAAGGGACTAGCGGCCAAGAGACCCAGTACTTC; CDR3 protein: CASTIQGTSGQETQYF